The T cell receptor (beta chain) described here comes from a study of cytomegalovirus exposure and HLA in healthy donors. Study results and limitations: The study dropped some indistinguishable V segments, TRBV6-2 and TRBV6-3 among them.

Germline V gives CDR1 MDHEN, CDR2 SYDVKM. This CDR3 comprises 16 residues. Trimming took 2 bases from V and 1 from J, leaving 14 bases between them. Comments on this clone: Its specificity is unknown.

The PCR had 60 Vbeta and 13 Jbeta primers. Profiled with immunoSEQ multiplex PCR; TCRdb holds only in-frame clones, not every one. Seen here are 110,000 to 150,000 clones, around 81% observed once, and the top ten hold under 7.5%. The TCR was taken from a middle-aged man in good health and CMV-seropositive. Sequenced sample: PBMCs. V usage is TRBV28 and J usage is TRBJ1-1; a possible D gene is TRBD1 (6 bases). The DNA of the CDR3 is TGTGCCAGCAGTTTAGGGTTAGGCAGGGGGAACACTGAAGCTTTCTTT. Its translation is CASSLGLGRGNTEAFF. The entire variable domain, with the rest obtained from reference TRBV28 and TRBJ1-1, is as follows: DVKVTQSSRYLVKRTGEKVFLECVQDMDHENMFWYRQDPGLGLRLIYFSYDVKMKEKGDIPEGYSVSREKKERFSLILESASTNQTSMYLCASSLGLGRGNTEAFFGQGTRLTVV.